This TCR beta chain came from a study of blood T cell repertoires in COVID-19. Study background: Samples came from the United States, Italy and Spain, spanning acute and convalescent COVID-19. Nucleic acid was either cDNA or gDNA, and it came from T cells, B-cell-depleted T cells, or PBMCs.

In the study's own analysis: Reference gene primer amplification in the assay estimated nucleated cell counts. Sequenced by immunoSEQ multiplex PCR; TCRdb stores in-frame clones only, minus some. V, J and clone size are those of that table, while D and trimming were read from the DNA. This table holds over 120,000 clones, approximately 80% found once. The clonotype was recovered from a human donor in a cohort sampled during active COVID-19. Sequencing was carried out using peripheral blood.

CDR3 region: CASSYRETQYF. In DNA form, the CDR3 reads TGTGCCAGCAGTTACCGGGAGACCCAGTACTTC. The rearrangement links TRBV6-2 or TRBV6-3 to TRBJ2-5; D unclear. V was cut by 2 bases and J by 5 bases, with 3 bases left in between. The CDR3 has 11 residues. Germline V lookup: CDR1 MNHEY, CDR2 SVGEGT.